This T cell receptor (beta chain) was captured in a study of T cell repertoires in cytomegalovirus infection. Using its own MiXCR run on the reads, TCRdb lists one record per CDR3 protein. The sample records about 190,000 distinct CDR3 sequences, 28% being singletons. The CDR3 has 17 residues. Germline V CDR1 and CDR2: SGHTA, FQGTGA. The V gene end was trimmed by 0 bases and the J gene end by 4 bases; junction bases not matched to a gene: 8. The gene calls are TRBV7-3 and TRBJ2-5; 10 nucleotides align to TRBD1. The origin of this receptor is a human donor in good health (CMV status not recorded). Some clones in this sample may be carry-over from other donors' samples. Sequenced: PBMCs. CDR3 nucleotide sequence: TGTGCCAGCAGCTTAACGAGTGGGCGGACAGGGGGAGAGACCCAGTACTTC. Translating gives CASSLTSGRTGGETQYF.